This TCR beta chain was observed in a study of blood T cell repertoires in COVID-19. The overall study: COVID-19 samples, acute and convalescent, were from the United States, Italy and Spain. Sample material is recorded as cDNA or gDNA derived from T cells, B-cell-depleted T cells, or PBMCs.

V was shortened by 6 bases and J by 0 bases, with 11 bases between the two germline ends. The germline gives CDR1 SQVTM, CDR2 ANQGSEA. The length of the CDR3 is 13 residues. TCRdb's copy holds only in-frame clones and misses some; the assay was immunoSEQ multiplex PCR. The sample has some 87,000 clones, approximately 89% seen once. This clonotype was obtained from a human donor in a cohort sampled during active COVID-19. The V gene is TRBV29-1, the J gene TRBJ1-2; no firm D call. The source material was peripheral blood. Here the CDR3 reads CSVPRASNYGYTF. As DNA, the CDR3 is TGCAGCGTCCCGCGGGCTTCTAACTATGGCTACACCTTC.